This T cell receptor beta chain was obtained from a study of T cells in Graves' hyperthyroidism and ophthalmopathy. RNA transcripts were the template for amplifying TCR beta CDR3 regions. The TCR CDR3 was amplified in a first-round RT-PCR using the HTBI primer set. TCRdb re-analysed the multiplex PCR reads in MiXCR, keeping a single row per CDR3 protein. The sample shows some 360,000 distinct CDR3 sequences, around 13% of them seen only once. Study-wide results and limits: Ophthalmopathy and stable hyperthyroidism were told apart by a 13 V-J model. Blood also showed most of the thyroid clonotypes that were expanded above 0.001.

This clonotype was seen repeatedly, ten times or more. Antigen specificity is unknown. Stable Graves' hyperthyroidism denoted no ophthalmopathy progression over 18 months. Germline V lookup: CDR1 SGHVS, CDR2 FQNEAQ. The ends lost 3 bases at V and 6 bases at J; junction bases unmatched: 9. The CDR3 has 16 residues. The genes are TRBV7-8 and TRBJ2-1; 9 nucleotides match TRBD2. The origin of this receptor is a woman aged 55-69 years with Graves' hyperthyroidism. The sample was blood. The CDR3 nucleotides read TGTGCCAGCAGCTTCGTCAGGACTAGCGCGACCAATGAGCAGTTCTTC. As protein: CASSFVRTSATNEQFF.